The clone carrying this T cell receptor beta chain has a handful of counts. The antigen is not known. TCRdb itself ran the 5' RACE reads through MiXCR, one entry per CDR3 protein. Here the sample spans about 340,000 distinct CDR3 sequences, over 13% being singletons. CDR3 size: 19 residues. Between the trimmed V and J ends, which lost 6 bases and 0 bases, there was a span of 23 bases. Germline V gives CDR1 ENHRY, CDR2 SYGVKD. The data stem from a study of T-cell memory formation after mild COVID-19. The wider study: Largely donor-specific TCR clusters were found.

Study results and caveats: Proof of SARS-CoV-2 specificity was absent for the second-wave clones that crested on day 37. Contracting clones, day 15 to 85, had balanced CD4/CD8, and later expanders favored CD4+. Of the contracting clones, CD4+ ones lay mainly in CM and EM, and CD8+ ones in EMRA.

This sequence originates from a man aged 18 to 35 who had mild COVID-19 (a few samples of this study predate the infection). Cell type and time point are not known. Material for sequencing was PBMCs or a T cell subset sorted from them (not recorded which). The rearrangement uses TRBV10-3 and TRBJ1-4; possible D gene TRBD1, 6 bases. CDR3 protein: CAIRAGTGNKISTNEKLFF. DNA of the CDR3: TGTGCCATCAGAGCCGGAACAGGGAACAAGATTTCAACTAATGAAAAACTGTTTTTT.